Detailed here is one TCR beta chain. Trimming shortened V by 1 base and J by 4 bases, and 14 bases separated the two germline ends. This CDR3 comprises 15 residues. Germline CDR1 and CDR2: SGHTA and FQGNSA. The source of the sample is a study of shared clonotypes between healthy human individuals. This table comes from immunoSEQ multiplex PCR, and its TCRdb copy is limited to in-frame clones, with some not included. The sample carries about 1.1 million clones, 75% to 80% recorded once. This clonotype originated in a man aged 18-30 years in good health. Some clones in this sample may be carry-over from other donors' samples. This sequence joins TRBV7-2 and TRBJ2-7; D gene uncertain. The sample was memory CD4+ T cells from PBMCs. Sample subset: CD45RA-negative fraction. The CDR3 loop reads CASSLGFTYMYEQYF. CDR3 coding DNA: TGTGCCAGCAGCTTAGGTTTCACTTATATGTACGAGCAGTACTTC.